The rows below give T cell receptor beta chains drawn from one sample of a study of PD-1 blockade in classical Hodgkin lymphoma. Clones were sequenced by immunoSEQ multiplex PCR, and TCRdb holds only the in-frame ones, with some missing. The data hold about 22,000 clones, with about 68% observed a single time. The sample in question was peripheral blood mononuclear cells (PBMCs), obtained at baseline. These receptors were obtained from a human donor with classical Hodgkin lymphoma. CDR3s leave out the opening cysteine and the closing phenylalanine or tryptophan. D genes are given only for firm matches. Expanded clones are given a class, and other clones once, few, many or no size at all.

abundance,v_gene,d_gene,CDR3aa
NA,TRBV18,TRBD1,ASSLRGPDTGELF
few,TRBV25-1,NA,ASSEGGSGRETQY
NA,TRBV7-6,NA,ASSLRADGARDEQY
few,TRBV11-3,TRBD1,ASSRLLTGGTEAF
NA,TRBV9,NA,ASSGHQESSYNEQF
NA,TRBV29-1,TRBD1,SVRTGGLDEQY
NA,TRBV5-1,TRBD2,ASSFGLAGVPGELF
NA,TRBV19,NA,ASSKREGSNQPQH
once,TRBV6-1,NA,ASSEKNMYNEQF
NA,TRBV19,TRBD1,ASSLGGQGSYEQY
NA,TRBV4-3,NA,ASSLNPRSSYNSPLH
NA,TRBV14,TRBD2,ASSLAGYNEQF
NA,TRBV28,NA,ASSLGGSARGQY
NA,TRBV28,NA,ASRTRPEVYSEAF
few,TRBV5-6,NA,ASSTGRMDGYT
NA,TRBV27,NA,ASSQAGALGTGELF
NA,TRBV28,TRBD1,ASSPGGPNEKLF
NA,TRBV11-2,NA,ASSFFSDTQY
NA,TRBV19,NA,ASTKTDYTEAF
NA,TRBV27,TRBD1,ASRWTGHSYEQY
few,TRBV7-8,NA,ASSLGATIRLTYNEQF
NA,TRBV6-5,NA,ASSYGSGRDNEQF
NA,TRBV5-1,NA,ASSDRSSTDTQY
NA,TRBV19,NA,ASSPNQNTGELF
once,TRBV10-3,NA,AISEFGMSSEQY
NA,TRBV11-3,NA,ASSLDHWGSNEQY
NA,TRBV4-3,NA,ASSQDPGWKLF
NA,TRBV9,NA,ASSVRIGDEQY
hyperexpanded,TRBV28,NA,ASSQDYNQGGEQY
NA,TRBV27,NA,ASSLTANNEQF
NA,TRBV6-5,NA,ASSYSQGYTEAF
few,TRBV4-3,TRBD1,ASSQGPRGRRDIQY
few,TRBV9,NA,ASSVRATGNTGELF
once,TRBV7-8,NA,ASSLNGGTNEKLF
NA,TRBV25-1,NA,ASSEETSGGSGEKLF
few,TRBV11-2,NA,ASSLGARVTGNTIY
NA,TRBV10-3,TRBD1,AITRGGDGANVLT
NA,TRBV4-3,NA,ASSQDLGSFSGNTIY
NA,TRBV7-2,TRBD2,ASTLSGLAGETQY
few,TRBV7-2,NA,ASREDSNYGYT
NA,TRBV10-3,NA,AISGQTNYGYT
NA,TRBV27,TRBD2,ASSFGASGYSSYNEQF
NA,TRBV7-2,TRBD2,ASSLFHGRGGTDTQY
NA,TRBV5-6,NA,ASSFRTEAF
NA,TRBV11-3,TRBD1,ASSLVQGANEQY
many,TRBV6-1,NA,ASSEVWGRFYEQY
NA,TRBV6-6,NA,ASSYRGRSGNTIY